Shown below are 27 T cell receptor beta chains from a single sample sequenced in a study of cytomegalovirus exposure and HLA in healthy donors. Amplification used 60 Vbeta primers and 13 Jbeta primers. Clones were sequenced by immunoSEQ multiplex PCR, and TCRdb holds only the in-frame ones, with some missing. Of about 100,000 clones listed, 75% to 85% are singletons. Sequenced material: PBMCs. The receptor source for this set is a woman aged 50 to 65 in good health and CMV-seropositive.

The chain recombines TRBV19 with TRBJ2-1; a possible D gene is TRBD2 (5 bases). CDR1 and CDR2 from the germline V gene are LNHDA and SQIVND (reference sequence). V was cut by 3 bases and J by 6 bases, with 15 bases left in between. The CDR3 consists of 15 residues. CDR3 protein: CASSILLERINEQFF. The CDR3 DNA is TGTGCCAGTAGTATTTTACTAGAGAGGATCAATGAGCAGTTCTTC.

The rearrangement joins TRBV6-6 to TRBJ1-4; no firm D call. Germline CDR1 reads MNHNY; CDR2 reads SVGAGI (reference sequence). This CDR3 spans 12 amino acids. The V gene lost 2 bases and the J gene lost 8 bases, with 6 bases spanning the gap. CDR3 protein: CASSYPGEKLFF. CDR3 in DNA: TGTGCCAGCAGTTACCCGGGAGAAAAACTGTTTTTT.

This sequence joins TRBV11-2 and TRBJ2-1, with 10 bases lining up with TRBD2. Germline trimming cut 7 bases from V and 7 bases from J; bases unmatched to any gene: 10. From germline, CDR1 is SGHAT and CDR2 FQNNGV. The CDR3 extends over 15 amino acids. This CDR3 is CASTWSGGAGNEQFF. The CDR3 coding sequence is TGTGCCAGCACCTGGAGCGGGGGGGCGGGGAATGAGCAGTTCTTC.

The rearrangement links TRBV14 to TRBJ2-7; D might be TRBD2 (5 bases). V was cut by 2 bases and J by 3 bases, with 11 bases left in between. The CDR3 sequence is 14 residues long. CDR1 is SGHDN, CDR2 FVKESK, per germline. CDR3 nucleotides: TGTGCCAGCAGCCAACTAGCAGTAAACTACGAGCAGTACTTC. This encodes CASSQLAVNYEQYF.

The CDR3 DNA reads as TGTGCCAGCAGGGTGGACAGGGATCACAAGCAGTACTTC. Protein: CASRVDRDHKQYF. The rearrangement joins TRBV2 to TRBJ2-7; the match to TRBD1 covers 8 bases. The ends lost 6 bases at V and 8 bases at J; junction bases unmatched: 9. The germline V gene encodes CDR1 SNHLY and CDR2 FYNNEI. The CDR3 runs to 13 residues.

This clone was seen a handful of times. The CDR3 loop is CASSEWASGGEKLFF. In DNA, the CDR3 is TGTGCCAGCAGTGAATGGGCGAGCGGCGGTGAAAAACTGTTTTTT. V usage is TRBV25-1 and J usage is TRBJ1-4; no clear D gene. V dropped 1 base and J dropped 7 bases, with 13 bases sitting between them. CDR1 MGHDK and CDR2 SYGVNS come from the germline V gene. This CDR3 comprises 15 residues.

This chain uses TRBV15 with TRBJ1-4; 7 bases agree with TRBD1. Trimming cost V 1 base and J 4 bases; bases outside gene matches: 0. This CDR3 region has 14 residues. Per germline, CDR1 LNHNV and CDR2 YYDKDF (reference sequence). CDR3 coding DNA: TGTGCCACCAGCAGAGGGGACAGTAATGAAAAACTGTTTTTT. Amino acid sequence: CATSRGDSNEKLFF.

The V call is TRBV23-1, the J call TRBJ2-1, with 8 bases lining up with TRBD2. TRBV23-1 is flagged as an ORF with uncertain function. V lost 7 bases to trimming and J lost 8 bases; unmatched junction nucleotides: 13. This CDR3 spans 15 amino acids. CDR3 DNA: TGCGCCAGCATTGAGAGAAGCGGGAGTGGCGATGAGCAGTTCTTC. Translation gives CASIERSGSGDEQFF.

The chain has TRBV2 and TRBJ1-5, with unresolved D. V was trimmed by 7 bases and J by 3 bases, leaving 10 bases between them. The length of the CDR3 is 13 residues. Germline V CDR1 and CDR2: SNHLY, FYNNEI. Written as DNA, the CDR3 is TGTGCCAGCACCGGTCTATCCAATCAGCCCCAGCATTTT. Translated, it gives CASTGLSNQPQHF.

The J gene is TRBJ1-2, the V gene TRBV19, with D unclear. The CDR3 has 15 residues. The germline V gene has CDR1 LNHDA and CDR2 SQIVND (reference sequence). V was cut by 0 bases and J by 2 bases, with 10 bases left in between. The CDR3 coding sequence is TGTGCCAGTAGTATAGATCTGCGAGGGAACTATGGCTACACCTTC. Translating it yields CASSIDLRGNYGYTF. The full variable domain, in which reference TRBV19 and TRBJ1-2 provide the parts outside the CDR3, is DGGITQSPKYLFRKEGQNVTLSCEQNLNHDAMYWYRQDPGQGLRLIYYSQIVNDFQKGDIAEGYSVSREKKESFPLTVTSAQKNPTAFYLCASSIDLRGNYGYTFGSGTRLTVV.

This rearrangement joins TRBV19 to TRBJ1-1; 9 bases are shared with TRBD1. CDR1 is LNHDA and CDR2 is SQIVND in the germline V gene (reference sequence). The CDR3 is 16 amino acids. With 5 bases clipped from V and 4 bases from J, the junction kept 11 bases outside the gene matches. CDR3 nucleotides: TGTGCCAGTAGTGTCCGGGACAGGGTTTTGGGCACTGAAGCTTTCTTT. Translated, it gives CASSVRDRVLGTEAFF.

The chain couples TRBV10-3 to TRBJ1-5; D not certain. CDR1 ENHRY and CDR2 SYGVKD come from the germline V gene. The CDR3 runs 15 residues. Trimming stripped 3 bases from V and 5 bases from J, with 14 bases between. CDR3 in amino acids: CAISDRRGSDQPQHF. As DNA, the CDR3 is TGTGCCATCAGTGATAGACGGGGTTCCGATCAGCCCCAGCATTTT.

This clone has a handful of counts. J is TRBJ2-2 and V is TRBV18, with D possibly TRBD2 on 5 matching bases. With 3 bases removed from V and 6 bases from J, the gap between germline ends came to 17 bases. The CDR3 extends over 16 amino acids. CDR1 is KGHSH, CDR2 LQKENI, per germline. CDR3 nucleotide sequence: TGTGCCAGCTCACCTCAAGGAACGGGGTTCGCCGGGGAGCTGTTTTTT. This encodes CASSPQGTGFAGELFF.

CDR3: CASSPDTYQPQHF. The CDR3 bases are TGTGCCAGCAGCCCCGACACCTATCAGCCCCAGCATTTT. This chain links TRBV2 with TRBJ1-5; D gene uncertain. Trimming took 6 bases from V and 5 from J, leaving 11 bases between them. CDR3 length: 13 residues. Looked up from germline, CDR1 is SNHLY and CDR2 is FYNNEI.

This clone was observed a few times. The gene calls are TRBV7-9 and TRBJ2-6; a weak D match, TRBD1 (6 bases). The CDR3 is 15 amino acids. CDR1 is SEHNR and CDR2 is FQNEAQ in the germline V gene (reference sequence). Trimming removed 2 bases at V and 4 bases at J, with 9 bases between. CDR3 bases: TGTGCCAGCAGCTTAAGGGGGACCGGGGCCAACGTCCTGACTTTC. It is translated as CASSLRGTGANVLTF.

V and J are TRBV9 and TRBJ1-4; tentatively, D is TRBD1 (6 bases). The CDR3 spans 17 residues. The germline gives CDR1 SGDLS, CDR2 YYNGEE. The V end lost 5 bases, the J end lost 2 bases, and 19 bases lay between the germline ends. The DNA of the CDR3 is TGTGCCAGCAGTGCAGGCTGGGGGCAGGGGACTAATGAAAAACTGTTTTTT. Translating gives CASSAGWGQGTNEKLFF.

This sequence joins TRBV2 and TRBJ1-2, with 8 bases aligning to TRBD1. Germline trimming cut 4 bases from V and 3 bases from J; bases unmatched to any gene: 1. The germline V gene has CDR1 SNHLY and CDR2 FYNNEI. This CDR3 is built from 13 residues. CDR3 in amino acids: CASSGQGYYGYTF. The CDR3 nucleotides read TGTGCCAGCAGTGGACAGGGGTACTATGGCTACACCTTC. Full variable domain (rest looked up from reference TRBV2 and TRBJ1-2): EPEVTQTPSHQVTQMGQEVILRCVPISNHLYFYWYRQILGQKVEFLVSFYNNEISEKSEIFDDQFSVERPDGSNFTLKIRSTKLEDSAMYFCASSGQGYYGYTFGSGTRLTVV.

The chain couples TRBV11-1 to TRBJ2-5, with D maybe TRBD2 (6 bases). The closer fit of TRBJ2-7 to the DNA end suggests the J call may be wrong. The germline V gene encodes CDR1 SGHAT and CDR2 FQDESV (reference sequence). This CDR3 is 14 amino acids long. CDR3 loop: CASSWGVFSYEQYF. DNA for the CDR3: TGTGCCAGCAGCTGGGGGGTTTTTTCCTACGAGCAGTACTTC.

The chain recombines TRBV14 with TRBJ2-5, with TRBD1 identical over 7 bases. From germline, CDR1 is SGHDN and CDR2 FVKESK. The CDR3 covers 12 residues. V lost 1 base and J lost 9; bases outside the gene matches: 2. The CDR3 DNA reads TGTGCCAGCAGCCAAGTTACAGGGGCCCAGTACTTC. This codes for CASSQVTGAQYF.

This clone came up a few times. The rearrangement joins TRBV14 to TRBJ1-4, with 11 bases lining up with TRBD1. Germline assignment: CDR1 SGHDN and CDR2 FVKESK. CDR3 size: 19 residues. V was clipped by 2 bases and J by 0 bases; unmatched bases: 8. This chain's CDR3 is CASSQRDRGTVATNEKLFF. Here the CDR3 DNA reads TGTGCCAGCAGCCAACGGGACAGGGGGACCGTGGCAACTAATGAAAAACTGTTTTTT.

This chain links TRBV7-8 with TRBJ1-5; maybe TRBD1 (6 bases). CDR1 is SGHVS and CDR2 is FQNEAQ in the germline V gene. Between the trimmed V and J ends, which lost 6 bases and 2 bases, there was a span of 17 bases. The CDR3 totals 16 residues. The CDR3 reads CASSHDRWGGNQPQHF. The CDR3 bases are TGTGCCAGCAGTCATGACAGGTGGGGAGGCAATCAGCCCCAGCATTTT.

The chain joins TRBV11-2 to TRBJ2-3; 16 positions agree with TRBD2. Germline V gene data show CDR1 as SGHAT and CDR2 as FQNNGV. The V gene end was trimmed by 4 bases and the J gene end by 1 base; junction bases not matched to a gene: 5. This CDR3 has 18 amino acids. CDR3 amino acids: CASSSGLAGGRGTDTQYF. In nucleotides, the CDR3 is TGTGCCAGCAGCTCGGGACTAGCGGGAGGGAGGGGCACAGATACGCAGTATTTT.

Worth noting for this clone: The same CDR3 also results from other DNA sequences found in this sample. This chain connects TRBV19 to TRBJ1-5; 8 bases align to TRBD1. From germline, CDR1 is LNHDA and CDR2 SQIVND (reference sequence). With 3 bases clipped from V and 4 bases from J, the junction kept 5 bases outside the gene matches. This CDR3 has 15 residues. CDR3 loop: CASSIGRGPNQPQHF. The CDR3 coding sequence is TGTGCCAGTAGTATTGGCAGGGGGCCGAATCAGCCCCAGCATTTT. The whole variable domain, filled in from reference TRBV19 and TRBJ1-5, reads DGGITQSPKYLFRKEGQNVTLSCEQNLNHDAMYWYRQDPGQGLRLIYYSQIVNDFQKGDIAEGYSVSREKKESFPLTVTSAQKNPTAFYLCASSIGRGPNQPQHFGDGTRLSIL.

As for this clone: The same CDR3 also results from other DNA sequences found in this sample. The chain has TRBV27 and TRBJ1-3; no reliable D call. The ends were cut back, 5 bases at V and 0 bases at J, with 8 bases in the middle. Germline CDR1 MNHEY, CDR2 SMNVEV (reference sequence). This CDR3 contains 14 residues. CDR3 sequence (DNA): TGTGCCAGCAGTCTCCGCGGCTCTGGAAACACCATATATTTT. It encodes CASSLRGSGNTIYF.

This chain joins TRBV9 and TRBJ2-5, with D perhaps matching TRBD2 (6 bases). V was cut by 0 bases and J by 0 bases, with 12 bases left in between. CDR1 and CDR2 (germline): SGDLS, YYNGEE. The CDR3 extends over 16 amino acids. The DNA of the CDR3 is TGTGCCAGCAGCGTAGAGGGACTTTCAAACCAAGAGACCCAGTACTTC. Encoded protein: CASSVEGLSNQETQYF.

This sequence joins TRBV5-5 and TRBJ1-1; 7 bases line up with TRBD1. V lost 4 bases and J lost 3; bases outside the gene matches: 9. Germline V gene lookup returns CDR1 SGHKS and CDR2 YYEKEE (reference sequence). This CDR3 has 15 amino acids. CDR3 in DNA: TGTGCCAGCAGCCCATTGACAGGGTTGGACACTGAAGCTTTCTTT. This gives the protein CASSPLTGLDTEAFF. The variable domain in full, completed from reference TRBV5-5 and TRBJ1-1, reads DAGVTQSPTHLIKTRGQQVTLRCSPISGHKSVSWYQQVLGQGPQFIFQYYEKEERGRGNFPDRFSARQFPNYSSELNVNALLLGDSALYLCASSPLTGLDTEAFFGQGTRLTVV.

Turning to this clone: The same CDR3 is also encoded by other DNA sequences in this sample. The chain employs TRBV11-2 and TRBJ2-3, with unresolved D. The germline V gene encodes CDR1 SGHAT and CDR2 FQNNGV. Trimming removed 1 base from V and 4 bases from J, with 6 bases in between. The CDR3 has 13 residues. The CDR3 nucleotides read TGTGCCAGCAGCTTAGGACTGCCAGATACGCAGTATTTT. It yields the protein CASSLGLPDTQYF.